Presented here are 2 T cell receptor beta chains from one specimen sequenced in a study of radiotherapy plus CTLA-4 blockade in lung cancer. Generated by immunoSEQ multiplex PCR, the TCRdb table keeps only in-frame clones and is missing some. The data show 58,000 or so clones, under 80% seen once. Here the sequenced sample was peripheral blood, taken from a patient treated with radiotherapy plus ipilimumab. These receptors were obtained from a human donor with non-small cell lung cancer who had a complete response to radiotherapy plus ipilimumab.

The CDR3 loop reads CACYGQGAVEAFF. The CDR3 DNA reads TGTGCCTGCTACGGACAGGGGGCGGTGGAAGCTTTCTTT. V is TRBV30 and J is TRBJ1-1, with TRBD1 matching over 11 bases. The CDR3 is 13 amino acids. Germline loops: CDR1 GTSNPN, CDR2 SVGIG (reference sequence). V shed 6 bases, J shed 8 bases, and the junction held 8 bases outside the gene matches.

This chain joins TRBV29-1 and TRBJ2-7; the D is unclear. V lost 5 bases and J lost 4, with 15 bases in between. Germline assignment: CDR1 SQVTM and CDR2 ANQGSEA. The CDR3 spans 13 residues. DNA of the CDR3: TGCAGCGTTCCACTTCCGGGTTCGTACGAGCAGTACTTC. Its translation: CSVPLPGSYEQYF.